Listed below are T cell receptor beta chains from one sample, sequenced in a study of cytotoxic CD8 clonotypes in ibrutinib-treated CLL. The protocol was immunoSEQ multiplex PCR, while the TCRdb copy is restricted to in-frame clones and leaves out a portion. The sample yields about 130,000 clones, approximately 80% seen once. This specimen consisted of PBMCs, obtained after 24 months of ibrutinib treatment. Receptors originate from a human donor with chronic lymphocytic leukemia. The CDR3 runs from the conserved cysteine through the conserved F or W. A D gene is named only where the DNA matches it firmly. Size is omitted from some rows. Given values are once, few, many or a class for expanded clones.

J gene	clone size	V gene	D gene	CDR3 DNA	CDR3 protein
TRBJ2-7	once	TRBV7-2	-	TGTGCCAGCAGCTTAGCAAGACTGGCCTACGAGCAGTACTTC	CASSLARLAYEQYF
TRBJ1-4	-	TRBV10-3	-	TGTGCCATCAGTCGGCAGGGAGGTGAAAAACTGTTTTTT	CAISRQGGEKLFF
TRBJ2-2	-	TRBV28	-	TGTGCCAGCAGTACTCCCACCGGGGAGCTGTTTTTT	CASSTPTGELFF
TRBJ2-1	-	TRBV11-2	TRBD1	TGTGCCAGCAAGGGACAGCGAAGCTACAATGAGCAGTTCTTC	CASKGQRSYNEQFF
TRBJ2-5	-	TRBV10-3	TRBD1	TGTGCCATCAGTGAGGGACAGGGTTTTTCCCAGTACTTC	CAISEGQGFSQYF
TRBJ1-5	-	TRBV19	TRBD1	TGTGCCAGTAGTATTCAACAGGGGGCCACTCAGCCCCAGCATTTT	CASSIQQGATQPQHF
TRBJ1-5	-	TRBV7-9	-	TGTGCCAGCAGCTTATATGGGGGCTCGGACCAGCCCCAGCATTTT	CASSLYGGSDQPQHF
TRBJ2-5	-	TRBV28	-	TGTGCCAGCAGTTTCTGGCAGGGGGAGACCCAGTACTTC	CASSFWQGETQYF
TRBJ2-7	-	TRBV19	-	TGTGCCAGTAGTATCGGCCAGAACTACGAGCAGTACTTC	CASSIGQNYEQYF
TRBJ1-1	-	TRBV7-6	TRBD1	TGTGCCAGCAGCTTCGGACAGGGATCAACTGAAGCTTTCTTT	CASSFGQGSTEAFF
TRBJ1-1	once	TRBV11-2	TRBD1	TGTGCCAGCAGCTTAGTAGCAGGGGGCAAAGCTTTCTTT	CASSLVAGGKAFF
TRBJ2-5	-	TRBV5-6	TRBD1	TGTGCCAGCAGCTTGCTTATAGGGGGCGATGAAGAGACCCAGTACTTC	CASSLLIGGDEETQYF
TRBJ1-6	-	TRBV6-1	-	TGTGCCAGCAGTGAATATCAGGGGAATTCACCCCTCCACTTT	CASSEYQGNSPLHF
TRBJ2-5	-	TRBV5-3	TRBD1	TGTGCCGGGAATTCCGGGACAGGGGGCCTCCAAGAGACCCAGTACTTC	CAGNSGTGGLQETQYF
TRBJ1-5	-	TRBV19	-	TGTGCCAGTAGTCCCGGGCGGGGGAATCAGCCCCAGCATTTT	CASSPGRGNQPQHF
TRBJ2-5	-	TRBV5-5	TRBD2	TGTGCCAGCAGCTTGGCGGGGGGACTGGGAGAGACCCAGTACTTC	CASSLAGGLGETQYF
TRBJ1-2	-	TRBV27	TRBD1	TGTGCCAGCAGACGGACAGGGGGAACTGGCTACACCTTC	CASRRTGGTGYTF
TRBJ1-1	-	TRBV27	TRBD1	TGTGCCAGACCCGGGACAGACCTGAACACTGAAGCTTTCTTT	CARPGTDLNTEAFF
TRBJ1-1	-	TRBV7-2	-	TGTGCCAGCAGCCTACAGCTAATGAACACTGAAGCTTTCTTT	CASSLQLMNTEAFF
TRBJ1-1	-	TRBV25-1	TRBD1	TGTGCCAGCAGTGAATATACGCCCACAGGGGGGATGAACACTGAAGCTTTCTTT	CASSEYTPTGGMNTEAFF
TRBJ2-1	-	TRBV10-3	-	TGTGCCATCAGTGATGAGTTCTGGAATGAGCAGTTCTTC	CAISDEFWNEQFF
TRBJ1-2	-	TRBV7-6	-	TGTGCCAGCAGCCTACAACCCCTAGGGACTAACTATGGCTACACCTTC	CASSLQPLGTNYGYTF
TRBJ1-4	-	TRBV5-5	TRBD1	TGTGCCAGCGGCCAGGGGGCATCAAATGAAAAACTGTTTTTT	CASGQGASNEKLFF
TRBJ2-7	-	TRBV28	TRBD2	TGTGCCAGCAGTCCTATACGAGGCGCGGGGGAAGGCTACGAGCAGTACTTC	CASSPIRGAGEGYEQYF
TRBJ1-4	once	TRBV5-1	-	TGCGCCAGCAGTGGCAGCGGTTTTAATGAAAAACTGTTTTTT	CASSGSGFNEKLFF
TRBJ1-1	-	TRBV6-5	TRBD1	TGTGCCAGCAGTTACTCGCCAGGGGGTATAACTGAAGCTTTCTTT	CASSYSPGGITEAFF
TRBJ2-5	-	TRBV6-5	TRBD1	TGTGCCAGCAGTTACTGGGACAGCCAAGAGACCCAGTACTTC	CASSYWDSQETQYF
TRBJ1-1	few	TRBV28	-	TGTGCCAGCAGTACCTCGAACACTGAAGCTTTCTTT	CASSTSNTEAFF
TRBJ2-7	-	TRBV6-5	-	TGTGCCAGCAGTTACCCCGGGACCGCGGAGCAGTACTTC	CASSYPGTAEQYF
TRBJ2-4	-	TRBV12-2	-	TGTGCAAGTCGCTTCGGGGGGACCAAAAACATTCAGTACTTC	CASRFGGTKNIQYF
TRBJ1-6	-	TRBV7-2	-	TGTGCCAGCAGCCCGACCCTGGGGTCACCCCTCCACTTT	CASSPTLGSPLHF
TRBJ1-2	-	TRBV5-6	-	TGTGCCAGCAGCTTAGCCGCAGGGCTTGGCTACACCTTC	CASSLAAGLGYTF
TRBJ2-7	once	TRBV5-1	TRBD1	TGCGCCAGCAGCCCCGAGGGGACAGGTCGCGGCTACGAGCAGTACTTC	CASSPEGTGRGYEQYF
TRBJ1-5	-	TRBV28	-	TGTGCCAGCCAACAGTATGGCAATCAGCCCCAGCATTTT	CASQQYGNQPQHF
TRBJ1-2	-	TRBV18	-	TGTGCCAGCTCACCGGACAGTAACTATGGCTACACCTTC	CASSPDSNYGYTF
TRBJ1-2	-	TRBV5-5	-	TGTGCCAGCAGCTTGATCGAAGGGGCTCCGGGGGGTGGCTACACCTTC	CASSLIEGAPGGGYTF
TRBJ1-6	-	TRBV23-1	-	TGCGCCAGCAGTCATTCGGTAAGGACTCTCTATAATTCACCCCTCCACTTT	CASSHSVRTLYNSPLHF
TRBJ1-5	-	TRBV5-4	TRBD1	TGTGCCAGCAGCAACGGACAGGGGACCAATCAGCCCCAGCATTTT	CASSNGQGTNQPQHF
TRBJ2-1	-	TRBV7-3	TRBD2	TGTGCCAGCAGCTTGGGACTAGCGGCTTTCAATGAGCAGTTCTTC	CASSLGLAAFNEQFF
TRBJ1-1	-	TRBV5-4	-	TGTGCCAGCACCAAGGGCAGGGTAATGGGACCTTTCTTT	CASTKGRVMGPFF
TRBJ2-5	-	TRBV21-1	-	TGTGCCAGCAGCAAACAGGGGGACCCGCGGGCTCGGGAGACCCAGTACTTC	CASSKQGDPRARETQYF
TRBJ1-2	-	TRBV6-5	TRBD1	TGTGCCAGCAGCCCCGACAGGGATGGCGGCTACACCTTC	CASSPDRDGGYTF
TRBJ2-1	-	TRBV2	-	TGTGCCAGCAGTGGGGTGGCAGCCGACAATGAGCAGTTCTTC	CASSGVAADNEQFF
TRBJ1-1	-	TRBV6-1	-	TGTGCCAGCAGTGAAGTGGGGAGAGGGGCTTTCTTT	CASSEVGRGAFF
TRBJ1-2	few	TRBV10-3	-	TGTGCCATCAGTGAGGACCGGGATGGCTACACCTTC	CAISEDRDGYTF
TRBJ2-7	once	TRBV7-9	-	TGTGCCAGCAGCTTAGTGCGGGGACGCGAGCAGTACTTC	CASSLVRGREQYF
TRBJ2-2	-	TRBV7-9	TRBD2	TGTGCCAGCAGCCCGGGGACTAGCGGGGGGGCCATTGGCACCGGGGAGCTGTTTTTT	CASSPGTSGGAIGTGELFF